The present T cell receptor (beta chain) was sequenced within a study of shared clonotypes between healthy human individuals. To note about this clone: Its cognate antigen is unknown.

General study points: The low donor count limited represented genetic and exposure-history diversity.

Profiled with immunoSEQ multiplex PCR; TCRdb holds only in-frame clones, not every one. Among fewer than 3 million clones listed, 92% were seen once. The sequence was obtained from a man aged 18 to 29 in good health. Some clones in this sample may be carry-over from other donors' samples. The specimen was naive CD4+ T cells from PBMCs. Subset meaning: CD45RA+ positively selected.

In nucleotides, the CDR3 is TGTGCCAGCAGTCTCAGGGAGGATCAGCCCCAGCATTTT. Residues: CASSLREDQPQHF. V gene TRBV2 combines with J gene TRBJ1-5; a possible D gene is TRBD1 (5 bases). V was trimmed by 5 bases and J by 5 bases, leaving 10 bases between them. The CDR3 runs 13 residues. Germline CDR1 reads SNHLY; CDR2 reads FYNNEI.